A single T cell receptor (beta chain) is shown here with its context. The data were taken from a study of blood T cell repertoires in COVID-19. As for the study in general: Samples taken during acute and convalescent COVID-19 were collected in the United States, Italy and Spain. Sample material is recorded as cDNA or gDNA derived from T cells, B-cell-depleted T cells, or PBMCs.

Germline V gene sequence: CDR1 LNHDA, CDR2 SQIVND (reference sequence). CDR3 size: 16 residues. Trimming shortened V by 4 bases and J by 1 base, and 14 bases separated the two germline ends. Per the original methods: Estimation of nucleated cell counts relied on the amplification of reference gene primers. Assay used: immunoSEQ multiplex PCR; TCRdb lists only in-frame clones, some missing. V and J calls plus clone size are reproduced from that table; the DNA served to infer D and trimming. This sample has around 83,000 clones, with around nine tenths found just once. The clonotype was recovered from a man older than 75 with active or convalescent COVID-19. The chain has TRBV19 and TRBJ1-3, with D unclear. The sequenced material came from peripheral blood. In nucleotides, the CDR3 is TGTGCCAGTAGTACCGTGCGGCAGTTTTCTGGAAACACCATATATTTT. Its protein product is CASSTVRQFSGNTIYF.